The rows below give T cell receptor beta chains drawn from one sample of a study of shared clonotypes between healthy human individuals. Data came from immunoSEQ multiplex PCR; TCRdb stores just in-frame clones and leaves some out. Here the sample spans approximately 2.5 million clones, roughly nine tenths being singletons. Sequencing input: naive CD4+ T cells sorted from blood. Source of these receptors: a man aged 18 to 29 in good health. The CDR3 runs from the conserved cysteine through the conserved F or W. D genes are given only for firm matches. The size entry is marked missing in some rows and otherwise reads once, few, many or a size class.

J gene: TRBJ2-2; V gene: TRBV10-3; clone size: .; D gene: .; CDR3 DNA: TGTGCCATCAGTGAGTCGCGGGGGGAGCTGTTTTTT; CDR3 protein: CAISESRGELFF
J gene: TRBJ2-3; V gene: TRBV5-1; clone size: .; D gene: TRBD1; CDR3 DNA: TGCGCCAGCAGCCCCGGACAGGGGGCTGAAGATACGCAGTATTTT; CDR3 protein: CASSPGQGAEDTQYF
J gene: TRBJ1-2; V gene: TRBV5-1; clone size: .; D gene: TRBD1; CDR3 DNA: TGCGCCAGCAGCTCCGGACAGGGATCTAACTATGGCTACACCTTC; CDR3 protein: CASSSGQGSNYGYTF
J gene: TRBJ2-5; V gene: TRBV5-5; clone size: .; D gene: TRBD2; CDR3 DNA: TGTGCCAGCAGCGCCGGACTAGCGGGAGCCGAGACCCAGTACTTC; CDR3 protein: CASSAGLAGAETQYF
J gene: TRBJ1-1; V gene: TRBV5-1; clone size: .; D gene: TRBD1; CDR3 DNA: TGCGCCAGCTCCGATGGACAGGGTGGGGGAGCTTTCTTT; CDR3 protein: CASSDGQGGGAFF
J gene: TRBJ2-3; V gene: TRBV28; clone size: .; D gene: .; CDR3 DNA: TGTGCCAGCAGTAAAAGGGGGGAAACAGATACGCAGTATTTT; CDR3 protein: CASSKRGETDTQYF
J gene: TRBJ2-7; V gene: TRBV5-1; clone size: .; D gene: TRBD1; CDR3 DNA: TGCGCCAGCAGCGCGGGACAGGGACCCTACGAGCAGTACTTC; CDR3 protein: CASSAGQGPYEQYF
J gene: TRBJ1-4; V gene: TRBV19; clone size: few; D gene: .; CDR3 DNA: TGTGCCAGTAATAAAAACCTCGGCATTAATGAAAAACTGTTTTTT; CDR3 protein: CASNKNLGINEKLFF
J gene: TRBJ2-1; V gene: TRBV2; clone size: .; D gene: TRBD1; CDR3 DNA: TGTGCCAGCAGTAAGGGACAGAGCTCCTACAATGAGCAGTTCTTC; CDR3 protein: CASSKGQSSYNEQFF
J gene: TRBJ2-5; V gene: TRBV4-1; clone size: .; D gene: .; CDR3 DNA: TGCGCCAGCAGCCAAGATTCGACGATGGAGACCCAGTACTTC; CDR3 protein: CASSQDSTMETQYF
J gene: TRBJ2-6; V gene: TRBV5-1; clone size: .; D gene: TRBD2; CDR3 DNA: TGCGCCAGCAGCCCGGGGACTAGCGGGGGGGCTCAGGGCGTCCTGACTTTC; CDR3 protein: CASSPGTSGGAQGVLTF
J gene: TRBJ1-5; V gene: TRBV21-1; clone size: .; D gene: .; CDR3 DNA: TGTGCCAGCAGCATCCGGGGGGATCAGCCCCAGCATTTT; CDR3 protein: CASSIRGDQPQHF
J gene: TRBJ2-7; V gene: TRBV27; clone size: .; D gene: TRBD1; CDR3 DNA: TGTGCCACCACCGGGACAGGGACTCGGGAGCAGTACTTC; CDR3 protein: CATTGTGTREQYF
J gene: TRBJ2-1; V gene: TRBV12-2; clone size: .; D gene: .; CDR3 DNA: TGTGCAAGTCCCCTCCGGGGGGGAGGGAACAATGAGCAGTTCTTC; CDR3 protein: CASPLRGGGNNEQFF
J gene: TRBJ2-7; V gene: TRBV19; clone size: .; D gene: .; CDR3 DNA: TGTGCCAGTAGTATCGAGAGTGGCGGACACCGTCCCTACGAGCAGTACTTC; CDR3 protein: CASSIESGGHRPYEQYF
J gene: TRBJ1-2; V gene: TRBV5-6; clone size: .; D gene: .; CDR3 DNA: TGTGCCAGCAGCTTGGACGGAAACTATGGCTACACCTTC; CDR3 protein: CASSLDGNYGYTF
J gene: TRBJ2-5; V gene: TRBV6-1; clone size: once; D gene: .; CDR3 DNA: TGTGCCAGCAGTGGCCAAAGGGGAGTGCAGGAGACCCAGTACTTC; CDR3 protein: CASSGQRGVQETQYF
J gene: TRBJ2-1; V gene: TRBV9; clone size: .; D gene: .; CDR3 DNA: TGTGCCAGCAGCGTAGAGGGTAGCGGTTACAATGAGCAGTTCTTC; CDR3 protein: CASSVEGSGYNEQFF
J gene: TRBJ2-1; V gene: TRBV25-1; clone size: .; D gene: TRBD2; CDR3 DNA: TGTGCCAGCAGTGACCCGGCGACTAGCGGGAGTTTCTACAATGAGCAGTTCTTC; CDR3 protein: CASSDPATSGSFYNEQFF
J gene: TRBJ1-1; V gene: TRBV6-1; clone size: .; D gene: .; CDR3 DNA: TGTGCCAGCAGTCCGCACCCCGGGGCTTTCTTT; CDR3 protein: CASSPHPGAFF
J gene: TRBJ1-5; V gene: TRBV5-6; clone size: .; D gene: TRBD1; CDR3 DNA: TGTGCCAGCAGCCCCAGGACAGGGGGCCTCGGGGCCCAGCATTTT; CDR3 protein: CASSPRTGGLGAQHF
J gene: TRBJ2-1; V gene: TRBV4-3; clone size: .; D gene: .; CDR3 DNA: TGCGCCAGCAGCCAAGCACGGGATCAATACAATGAGCAGTTCTTC; CDR3 protein: CASSQARDQYNEQFF
J gene: TRBJ2-1; V gene: TRBV7-9; clone size: .; D gene: TRBD2; CDR3 DNA: TGTGCCAGCAGCTTATTAATTGGGACTAGCGACAATGAGCAGTTCTTC; CDR3 protein: CASSLLIGTSDNEQFF
J gene: TRBJ2-3; V gene: TRBV9; clone size: .; D gene: TRBD2; CDR3 DNA: TGTGCCAGCAGCGTGGGGACTAGCGGGAGTCGGCGCACAGATACGCAGTATTTT; CDR3 protein: CASSVGTSGSRRTDTQYF
J gene: TRBJ2-1; V gene: TRBV19; clone size: once; D gene: TRBD2; CDR3 DNA: TGTGCCAGTATTGACCCTAGCGGGGGCCTCAATGAGCAGTTCTTC; CDR3 protein: CASIDPSGGLNEQFF
J gene: TRBJ2-7; V gene: TRBV7-2; clone size: once; D gene: .; CDR3 DNA: TGTGCCAGCAGCTTAGCGATATCTTCGCGGGTCTACGAGCAGTACTTC; CDR3 protein: CASSLAISSRVYEQYF
J gene: TRBJ1-5; V gene: TRBV21-1; clone size: .; D gene: .; CDR3 DNA: TGTGCCAGCAGCAAACGGCGCAGTAGCAATCAGCCCCAGCATTTT; CDR3 protein: CASSKRRSSNQPQHF
J gene: TRBJ1-5; V gene: TRBV7-9; clone size: once; D gene: .; CDR3 DNA: TGTGCCAGCAGCGACGGGCTCTCAGGGATCAGGAGTCAGCCCCAGCATTTT; CDR3 protein: CASSDGLSGIRSQPQHF
J gene: TRBJ2-3; V gene: TRBV5-6; clone size: once; D gene: .; CDR3 DNA: TGTGCCAGCAGCTTGGGGTGGAGCACAGATACGCAGTATTTT; CDR3 protein: CASSLGWSTDTQYF
J gene: TRBJ2-7; V gene: TRBV10-3; clone size: once; D gene: .; CDR3 DNA: TGTGCCATCAGTGTTGAGGACGAGCAGTACTTC; CDR3 protein: CAISVEDEQYF